Listed here are 26 T cell receptor beta chains from one sample, sequenced in a study of T cell responses to AZD1222 COVID-19 vaccine. Sequenced by immunoSEQ multiplex PCR; TCRdb stores in-frame clones only, minus some. The data show about 97,000 clones, roughly 87% seen once. The specimen was peripheral blood, collected on day 0 of AZD1222 vaccination. The origin of the receptors is an adult in good health.

The chain has TRBV10-1 and TRBJ1-6; TRBD1 aligns across 7 bases. Germline CDR1 and CDR2: WNHNN and SYGVQD (reference sequence). The CDR3 totals 15 residues. Trimming at V came to 0 bases and at J to 10 bases, leaving 6 bases not matched to a gene. Here the CDR3 DNA reads TGCGCCAGCAGTGAGTCGAGGGACAGAGGATCACCCCTCCACTTT. The encoded protein is CASSESRDRGSPLHF.

The count of this clone is one. The rearrangement joins TRBV7-2 to TRBJ1-2; D is undetermined. From germline, CDR1 is SGHTA and CDR2 FQGNSA. The length of the CDR3 is 14 residues. V lost 0 bases and J lost 8, with 13 bases in between. This chain's CDR3 is CASSLARGSDGYTF. As DNA, the CDR3 is TGTGCCAGCAGCTTAGCTCGGGGATCGGACGGCTACACCTTC.

The chain uses TRBV11-2 and TRBJ1-1; D is undetermined. Germline loops: CDR1 SGHAT, CDR2 FQNNGV. The CDR3 consists of 12 residues. V lost 4 bases and J 8 bases, leaving 11 bases between the germline ends. The CDR3 DNA sequence: TGTGCCAGCAGCTCCTTAGATCCCGAAGCTTTCTTT. Its protein product is CASSSLDPEAFF.

V and J are TRBV13 and TRBJ1-1, with D possibly matching TRBD1 (5 bases). V lost 1 base to trimming and J lost 0 bases, with 18 bases between them. The CDR3 extends over 18 amino acids. Germline loops: CDR1 PRHDT, CDR2 FYEKMQ (reference sequence). DNA of the CDR3: TGTGCCAGCAGCTTAGATGGGGGTTTCACCTTCATGAACACTGAAGCTTTCTTT. Its protein is CASSLDGGFTFMNTEAFF. Using reference TRBV13 and TRBJ1-1 for the parts outside the CDR3, the full variable domain is AAGVIQSPRHLIKEKRETATLKCYPIPRHDTVYWYQQGPGQDPQFLISFYEKMQSDKGSIPDRFSAQQFSDYHSELNMSSLELGDSALYFCASSLDGGFTFMNTEAFFGQGTRLTVV.

The rearrangement uses TRBV2 and TRBJ1-5; D gene uncertain. The V gene's germline CDR1 is SNHLY and CDR2 FYNNEI. The ends were cut back, 2 bases at V and 2 bases at J, with 10 bases in the middle. The CDR3 has 15 amino acids. The CDR3 nucleotides read TGTGCCAGCAGTGAAATGGGGAAGGGCAATCAGCCCCAGCATTTT. This encodes CASSEMGKGNQPQHF.

The chain joins TRBV14 to TRBJ1-3, with D tentatively TRBD1 (6 bases). The length of the CDR3 is 14 residues. Looked up from germline, CDR1 is SGHDN and CDR2 is FVKESK. V was pared by 5 bases and J by 9 bases, with 17 bases between. CDR3 amino acids: CASSTTGFRATIYF. CDR3 in DNA: TGTGCCAGCAGCACTACAGGGTTTCGGGCCACCATATATTTT.

This chain joins TRBV19 and TRBJ2-1; D gene unclear. CDR3 length: 14 residues. V lost 4 bases and J 6 bases, leaving 13 bases between the germline ends. The V gene's germline CDR1 is LNHDA and CDR2 SQIVND (reference sequence). CDR3 in DNA: TGTGCCAGTAGTACCCAGGACCGACCCAATGAGCAGTTCTTC. The encoded protein is CASSTQDRPNEQFF.

CDR3 nucleotides: TGTGCCAGCAGTTACTCGGACAGGGGAATCACTGAAGCTTTCTTT. Residues: CASSYSDRGITEAFF. The V and J genes are TRBV6-5 and TRBJ1-1, with 9 bases identical to TRBD1. The V gene end was trimmed by 0 bases and the J gene end by 4 bases; junction bases not matched to a gene: 3. This CDR3 is built from 15 residues. Germline CDR1 reads MNHEY; CDR2 reads SVGAGI.

The chain links TRBV6-5 to TRBJ2-2; the D gene is possibly TRBD2 (5 bases). CDR3 length equals 13 residues. Germline loops: CDR1 MNHEY, CDR2 SVGAGI. V lost 0 bases and J lost 6, with 5 bases in between. As DNA, the CDR3 is TGTGCCAGCAGTTACTCGAGGGCCGGGGAGCTGTTTTTT. Its translation is CASSYSRAGELFF.

The V gene is TRBV6-2 or TRBV6-3, the J gene TRBJ2-7; possibly TRBD1 for D (6 bases). The CDR3 is 15 amino acids. V lost 0 bases and J 3 bases, leaving 12 bases between the germline ends. Germline CDR1 MNHEY, CDR2 SVGEGT. The CDR3 sequence: CASSYSWGHVYEQYF. Here the CDR3 DNA reads TGTGCCAGCAGTTACTCTTGGGGACACGTCTACGAGCAGTACTTC.

This chain connects TRBV30 to TRBJ2-7; 7 bases map to TRBD2. Trimming cost V 1 base and J 6 bases; bases outside gene matches: 0. This CDR3 spans 11 amino acids. Germline CDR1 is GTSNPN and CDR2 is SVGIG (reference sequence). CDR3 loop: CAWSAGGEQYF. As DNA, the CDR3 is TGTGCCTGGAGTGCGGGGGGCGAGCAGTACTTC.

The rearrangement uses TRBV28 and TRBJ1-2; no clear D. Germline lookup yields CDR1 MDHEN and CDR2 SYDVKM. With 8 bases removed from V and 0 bases from J, the gap between germline ends came to 13 bases. The CDR3 runs to 14 residues. In DNA form, the CDR3 reads TGTGCCAGCGTGAACCAGGTCACTAACTATGGCTACACCTTC. Residues: CASVNQVTNYGYTF.

This clone was observed a single time. This chain connects TRBV6-5 to TRBJ2-7; TRBD2 matches 10 bases. CDR1 and CDR2 (germline): MNHEY, SVGAGI. CDR3 length equals 15 residues. J was trimmed by 2 bases and V by 7 bases; bases with no gene match: 8. The CDR3: CASKPLAGDAYEQYF. In nucleotides, the CDR3 is TGTGCCAGCAAGCCCCTAGCGGGAGATGCCTACGAGCAGTACTTC.

This chain joins TRBV7-9 and TRBJ2-1; 7 nucleotides agree with TRBD1. The germline V gene encodes CDR1 SEHNR and CDR2 FQNEAQ (reference sequence). This CDR3 is 17 amino acids long. V lost 5 bases and J lost 0; bases outside the gene matches: 10. CDR3 nucleotide sequence: TGTGCCAGCAGCCGACCCACACAGGGGAGCTCCTACAATGAGCAGTTCTTC. Protein sequence: CASSRPTQGSSYNEQFF. Drawing the rest from reference TRBV7-9 and TRBJ2-1, the complete variable domain is DTGVSQNPRHKITKRGQNVTFRCDPISEHNRLYWYRQTLGQGPEFLTYFQNEAQLEKSRLLSDRFSAERPKGSFSTLEIQRTEQGDSAMYLCASSRPTQGSSYNEQFFGPGTRLTVL.

The count of this clone is one. Here the CDR3 DNA reads TGCGCCAGCATGGGGTTGATCGGGTACGAGCAGTACTTC. Its protein is CASMGLIGYEQYF. The chain joins TRBV10-2 to TRBJ2-7; no definite D call. This CDR3 has 13 residues. The V gene's germline CDR1 is WSHSY and CDR2 SAAADI. The germline V and J ends were trimmed by 7 bases and 4 bases, with 14 bases remaining between them.

The chain joins TRBV5-1 to TRBJ1-1, with 7 bases fitting TRBD1. The CDR3 consists of 15 residues. The germline V gene encodes CDR1 SGHRS and CDR2 YFSETQ. V shed 3 bases and J 2 bases; nucleotides not matched to a gene: 7. Written as DNA, the CDR3 is TGCGCCAGCAGCTCGGCGGGACAGCGAAACACTGAAGCTTTCTTT. Translated, it gives CASSSAGQRNTEAFF.

The chain joins TRBV19 to TRBJ2-5; TRBD1 agrees at 9 bases. Germline CDR1 and CDR2: LNHDA and SQIVND (reference sequence). This CDR3 region has 15 residues. V lost 2 bases and J lost 2; bases outside the gene matches: 3. The CDR3 region is CASSIRTGEQETQYF. The CDR3 DNA is TGTGCCAGTAGTATAAGGACAGGGGAGCAAGAGACCCAGTACTTC.

The chain carries TRBV11-2 and TRBJ2-3; D is unclear. The CDR3 has 14 residues. CDR1 and CDR2 (germline): SGHAT, FQNNGV. The V end lost 5 bases, the J end lost 0 bases, and 9 bases lay between the germline ends. The CDR3 DNA reads as TGTGCCAGCAGCCGCCTGATTAGCACAGATACGCAGTATTTT. Its translation is CASSRLISTDTQYF. Together with reference TRBV11-2 and TRBJ2-3, the CDR3 gives the full variable domain: EAGVAQSPRYKIIEKRQSVAFWCNPISGHATLYWYQQILGQGPKLLIQFQNNGVVDDSQLPKDRFSAERLKGVDSTLKIQPAKLEDSAVYLCASSRLISTDTQYFGPGTRLTVL.

This sequence joins TRBV5-4 and TRBJ2-1; D perhaps matches TRBD1 (6 bases). Germline CDR1 SGHNT, CDR2 YYREEE (reference sequence). CDR3 length equals 14 residues. V was trimmed by 1 base and J by 8 bases, leaving 13 bases between them. CDR3 coding DNA: TGTGCCAGCAGCTTGAAGGCAGGGGTTTATGAGCAGTTCTTC. As protein: CASSLKAGVYEQFF.

The rearrangement joins TRBV6-5 to TRBJ1-3; perhaps TRBD1 as D (5 bases). The V gene's germline CDR1 is MNHEY and CDR2 SVGAGI. This CDR3 has 14 residues. Trimming pared 2 bases from V and 0 bases from J, leaving 5 bases between. The chain's CDR3 is CASSYGGSGNTIYF. In DNA, the CDR3 is TGTGCCAGCAGTTACGGGGGCTCTGGAAACACCATATATTTT.

The genes are TRBV11-2 and TRBJ1-1, with 8 bases identical to TRBD1. Germline V gives CDR1 SGHAT, CDR2 FQNNGV. The CDR3 has 13 residues. V dropped 3 bases and J dropped 5; count of bases not matched to a gene: 2. CDR3 amino acids: CASSLTGETEAFF. The CDR3 region has the DNA TGTGCCAGCAGCTTGACAGGGGAAACTGAAGCTTTCTTT.

The chain combines TRBV30 with TRBJ2-7, with 8 bases that match TRBD1. The CDR3 is 13 residues long. Germline CDR1 is GTSNPN and CDR2 is SVGIG (reference sequence). V shed 2 bases and J 5 bases; nucleotides not matched to a gene: 5. The CDR3 is CAWSSSTGDEQYF. The CDR3 nucleotides read TGTGCCTGGAGTTCCTCGACAGGGGACGAGCAGTACTTC.

The chain recombines TRBV19 with TRBJ2-3; the D gene is possibly TRBD1 (5 bases). In germline, CDR1 is LNHDA, CDR2 SQIVND (reference sequence). Trimming removed 2 bases from V and 3 bases from J, with 12 bases in between. This CDR3 has 15 amino acids. The CDR3 loop is CASSIPGWGTDTQYF. For the CDR3, the DNA is TGTGCCAGTAGTATACCAGGGTGGGGTACAGATACGCAGTATTTT.

The chain carries TRBV30 and TRBJ2-7; D gene unclear. Trimming stripped 2 bases from V and 5 bases from J, with 19 bases between. Looked up from germline, CDR1 is GTSNPN and CDR2 is SVGIG (reference sequence). The CDR3 contains 15 residues. This CDR3 is CAWSLPRHRLNEQYF. The CDR3 DNA is TGTGCCTGGAGTCTCCCAAGACACCGGTTAAACGAGCAGTACTTC.

This clone was observed a single time. V usage is TRBV7-2 and J usage is TRBJ2-1; 8 bases match TRBD1. The CDR3 runs to 14 residues. The germline gives CDR1 SGHTA, CDR2 FQGNSA. V lost 5 bases, J lost 5 bases, and 5 bases stayed unmatched. CDR3 loop: CASSPQTGDNEQFF. In nucleotides, the CDR3 is TGTGCCAGCAGCCCCCAGACAGGGGACAATGAGCAGTTCTTC.

V gene TRBV7-9 combines with J gene TRBJ1-1; D remains unclear. The CDR3 sequence is 13 residues long. The germline V and J ends were trimmed by 5 bases and 5 bases, with 12 bases remaining between them. CDR1 is SEHNR and CDR2 is FQNEAQ in the germline V gene (reference sequence). The CDR3 nucleotides are TGTGCCAGCAGCCCGTGGACGGAGACTGAAGCTTTCTTT. Translating gives CASSPWTETEAFF.